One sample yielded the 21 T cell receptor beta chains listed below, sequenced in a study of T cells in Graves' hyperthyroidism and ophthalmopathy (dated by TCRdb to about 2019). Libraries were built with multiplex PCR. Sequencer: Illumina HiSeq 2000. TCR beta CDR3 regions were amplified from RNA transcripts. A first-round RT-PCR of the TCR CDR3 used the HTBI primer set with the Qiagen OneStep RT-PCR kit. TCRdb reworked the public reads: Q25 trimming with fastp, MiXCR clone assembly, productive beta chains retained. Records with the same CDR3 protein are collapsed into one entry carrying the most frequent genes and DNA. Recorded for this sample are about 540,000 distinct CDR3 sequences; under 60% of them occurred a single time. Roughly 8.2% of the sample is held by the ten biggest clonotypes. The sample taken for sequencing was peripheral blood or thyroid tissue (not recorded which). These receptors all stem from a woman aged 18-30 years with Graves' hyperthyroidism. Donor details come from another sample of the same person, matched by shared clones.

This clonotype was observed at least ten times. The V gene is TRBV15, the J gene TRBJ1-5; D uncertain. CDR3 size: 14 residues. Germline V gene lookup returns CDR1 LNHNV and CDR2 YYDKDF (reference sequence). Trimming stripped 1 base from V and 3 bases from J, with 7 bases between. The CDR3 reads CATSRGHANQPQHF. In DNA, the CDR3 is TGTGCCACCAGCAGAGGACACGCCAATCAGCCCCAGCATTTT.

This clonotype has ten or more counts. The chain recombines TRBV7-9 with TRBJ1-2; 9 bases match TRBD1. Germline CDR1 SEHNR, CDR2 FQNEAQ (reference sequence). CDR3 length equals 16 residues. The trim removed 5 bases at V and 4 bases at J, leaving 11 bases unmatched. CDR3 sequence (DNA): TGTGCCAGCAGCAAGTCGGTTTTGACAGGGGGCTATGGCTACACCTTC. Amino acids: CASSKSVLTGGYGYTF.

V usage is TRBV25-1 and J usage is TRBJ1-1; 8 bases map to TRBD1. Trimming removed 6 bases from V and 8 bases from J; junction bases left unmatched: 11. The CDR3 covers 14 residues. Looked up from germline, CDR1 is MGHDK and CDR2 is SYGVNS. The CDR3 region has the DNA TGTGCCAGCAGAGATCGGTCAGGGGGCATCGAAGCTTTCTTT. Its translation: CASRDRSGGIEAFF.

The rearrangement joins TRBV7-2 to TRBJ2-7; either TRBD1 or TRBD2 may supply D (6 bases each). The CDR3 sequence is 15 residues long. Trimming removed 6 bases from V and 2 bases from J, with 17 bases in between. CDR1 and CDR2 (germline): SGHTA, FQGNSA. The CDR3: CASSTGALSPYEQYF. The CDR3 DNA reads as TGTGCCAGCAGTACGGGGGCGCTTAGTCCCTACGAGCAGTACTTC.

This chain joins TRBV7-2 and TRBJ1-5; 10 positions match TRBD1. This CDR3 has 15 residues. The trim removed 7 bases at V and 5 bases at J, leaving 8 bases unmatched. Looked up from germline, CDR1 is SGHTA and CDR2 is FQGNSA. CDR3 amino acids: CASTGTGAGYQPQHF. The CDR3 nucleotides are TGTGCCAGCACCGGGACAGGGGCAGGATATCAGCCCCAGCATTTT.

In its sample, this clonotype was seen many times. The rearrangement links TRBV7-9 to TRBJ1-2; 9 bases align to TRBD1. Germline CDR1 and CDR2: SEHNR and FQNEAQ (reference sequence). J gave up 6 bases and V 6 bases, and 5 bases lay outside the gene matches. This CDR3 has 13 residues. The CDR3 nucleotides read TGTGCCAGCAGTCAGGGGACAGGGCATGGCTACACCTTC. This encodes CASSQGTGHGYTF.

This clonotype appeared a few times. The DNA for the CDR3 is TGTGCCAGCAGCGTAACGGGCTTCGCGAACTATGGCTACACCTTC. Protein product: CASSVTGFANYGYTF. The rearrangement joins TRBV7-2 to TRBJ1-2; D gene uncertain. Germline V CDR1 and CDR2: SGHTA, FQGNSA. Trimming took off 5 bases at V and 2 bases at J, with 15 bases between the two ends. The CDR3 length is 15 residues.

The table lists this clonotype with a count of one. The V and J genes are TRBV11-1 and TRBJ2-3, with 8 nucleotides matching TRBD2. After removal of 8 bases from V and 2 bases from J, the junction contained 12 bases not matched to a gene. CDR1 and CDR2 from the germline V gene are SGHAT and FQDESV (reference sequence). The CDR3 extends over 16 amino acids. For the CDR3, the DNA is TGTGCCAGCGGCCATCGGGTAGCGGGGAACACAGATACGCAGTATTTT. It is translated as CASGHRVAGNTDTQYF. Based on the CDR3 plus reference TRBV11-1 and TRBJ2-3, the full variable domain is EAEVAQSPRYKITEKSQAVAFWCDPISGHATLYWYRQILGQGPELLVQFQDESVVDDSQLPKDRFSAERLKGVDSTLKIQPAELGDSAMYLCASGHRVAGNTDTQYFGPGTRLTVL.

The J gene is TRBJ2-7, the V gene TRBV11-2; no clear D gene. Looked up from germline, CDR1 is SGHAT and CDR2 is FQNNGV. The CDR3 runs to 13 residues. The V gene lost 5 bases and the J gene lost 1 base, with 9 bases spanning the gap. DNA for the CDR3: TGTGCCAGCAGCCCACACAGTTCCTACGAGCAGTACTTC. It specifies CASSPHSSYEQYF.

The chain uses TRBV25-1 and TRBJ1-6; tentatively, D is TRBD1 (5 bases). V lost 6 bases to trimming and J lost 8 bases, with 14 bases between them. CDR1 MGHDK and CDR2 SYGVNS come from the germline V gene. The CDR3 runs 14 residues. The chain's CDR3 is CASSQLDSHSPLHF. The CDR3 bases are TGTGCCAGCAGCCAACTCGACAGCCATTCACCCCTCCACTTT.

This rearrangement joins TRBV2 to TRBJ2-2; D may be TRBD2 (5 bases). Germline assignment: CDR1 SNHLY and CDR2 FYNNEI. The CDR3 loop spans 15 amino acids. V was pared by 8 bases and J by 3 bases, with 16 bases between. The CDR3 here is CASPNGELDTGELFF. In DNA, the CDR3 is TGTGCCAGCCCAAACGGGGAATTAGACACCGGGGAGCTGTTTTTT.

Here the CDR3 reads CSSRFGTGGQNYGYTF. The CDR3 DNA reads as TGCAGCAGCAGGTTCGGGACAGGGGGACAGAACTATGGCTACACCTTC. The gene calls are TRBV29-1 and TRBJ1-2; TRBD1 aligns across 11 bases. Germline V gives CDR1 SQVTM, CDR2 ANQGSEA. The CDR3 is made up of 16 amino acids. The junction had 13 bases not matched to a gene; V was cut back by 8 bases and J by 2 bases.

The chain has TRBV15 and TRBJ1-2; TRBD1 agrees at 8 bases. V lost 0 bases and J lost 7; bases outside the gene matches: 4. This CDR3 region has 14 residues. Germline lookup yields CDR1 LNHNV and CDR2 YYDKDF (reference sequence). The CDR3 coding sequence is TGTGCCACCAGCAGAGATCCGACAGGGGCTGGCTACACCTTC. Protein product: CATSRDPTGAGYTF.

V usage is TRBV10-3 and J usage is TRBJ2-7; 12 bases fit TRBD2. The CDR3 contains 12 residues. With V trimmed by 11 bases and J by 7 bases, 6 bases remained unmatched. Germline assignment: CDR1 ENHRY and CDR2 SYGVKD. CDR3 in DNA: TGTGCCGGGACTAGCGGGTCGTGGGAGCAGTACTTC. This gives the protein CAGTSGSWEQYF.

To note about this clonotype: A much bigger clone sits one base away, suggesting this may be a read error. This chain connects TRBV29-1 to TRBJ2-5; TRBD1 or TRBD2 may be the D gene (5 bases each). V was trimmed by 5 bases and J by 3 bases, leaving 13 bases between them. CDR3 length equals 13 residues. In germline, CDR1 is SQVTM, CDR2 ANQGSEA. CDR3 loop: CSVREGTEETQYF. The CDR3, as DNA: TGCAGCGTTAGAGAAGGGACGGAAGAGACCCAGTACTTC.

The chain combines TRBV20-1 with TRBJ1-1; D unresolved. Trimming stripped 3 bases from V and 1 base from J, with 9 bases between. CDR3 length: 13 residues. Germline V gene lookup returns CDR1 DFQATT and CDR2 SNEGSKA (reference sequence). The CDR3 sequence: CSAREGRNTEAFF. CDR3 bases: TGCAGTGCTAGGGAGGGCCGGAACACTGAAGCTTTCTTT.

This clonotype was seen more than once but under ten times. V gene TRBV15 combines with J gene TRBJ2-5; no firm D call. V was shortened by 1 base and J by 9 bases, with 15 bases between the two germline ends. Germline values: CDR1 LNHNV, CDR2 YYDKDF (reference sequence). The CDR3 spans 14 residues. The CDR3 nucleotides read TGTGCCACCAGCAGAGTTGCGGCAGGCGAGGCCCAGTACTTC. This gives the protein CATSRVAAGEAQYF.

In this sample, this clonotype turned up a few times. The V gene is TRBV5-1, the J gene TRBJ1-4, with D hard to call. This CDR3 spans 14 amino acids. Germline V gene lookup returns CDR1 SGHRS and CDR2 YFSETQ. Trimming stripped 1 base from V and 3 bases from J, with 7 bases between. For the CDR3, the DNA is TGCGCCAGCAGCTTGTGGGGTTCTAATGAAAAACTGTTTTTT. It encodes CASSLWGSNEKLFF.

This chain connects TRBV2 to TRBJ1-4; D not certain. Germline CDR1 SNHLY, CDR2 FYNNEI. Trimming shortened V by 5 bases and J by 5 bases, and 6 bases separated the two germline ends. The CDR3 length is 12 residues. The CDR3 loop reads CASSPRNEKLFF. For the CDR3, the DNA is TGTGCCAGCAGTCCGAGAAATGAAAAACTGTTTTTT.

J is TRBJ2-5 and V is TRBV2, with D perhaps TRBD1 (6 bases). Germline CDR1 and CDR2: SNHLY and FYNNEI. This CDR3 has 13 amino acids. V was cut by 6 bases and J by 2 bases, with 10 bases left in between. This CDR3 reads CASRGAGQETQYF. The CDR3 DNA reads TGTGCCAGCAGGGGGGCGGGTCAAGAGACCCAGTACTTC.

The CDR3 spells CASSYAPGQGSTEAFF. DNA for the CDR3: TGTGCCAGCAGTTACGCACCGGGACAGGGGAGCACTGAAGCTTTCTTT. The chain couples TRBV7-2 to TRBJ1-1; TRBD1 aligns across 10 bases. CDR1 and CDR2 (germline): SGHTA, FQGNSA. The ends lost 6 bases at V and 4 bases at J; junction bases unmatched: 11. This CDR3 region has 16 residues. The full variable domain, its missing parts supplied by reference TRBV7-2 and TRBJ1-1, is GAGVSQSPSNKVTEKGKDVELRCDPISGHTALYWYRQSLGQGLEFLIYFQGNSAPDKSGLPSDRFSAERTGGSVSTLTIQRTQQEDSAVYLCASSYAPGQGSTEAFFGQGTRLTVV.